This T cell receptor (beta chain) was sequenced for a study of cytomegalovirus exposure and HLA in healthy donors. CDR1 and CDR2 (germline): SGHRS, YFSETQ. The CDR3 sequence is 15 residues long. V lost 0 bases and J 6 bases, leaving 13 bases between the germline ends. Overall study findings and caveats: At a 0.05 false discovery rate, a later analysis found around 17,000 TCR beta sequences to be associated with HLA alleles. A few chains linked to CMV were shown in vitro to be specific for CMV antigens.

The PCR used 60 Vbeta and 13 Jbeta primers. Assay: immunoSEQ multiplex PCR; the TCRdb copy retains only in-frame clones and omits some. The data show over 150,000 clones, with about 75% seen just once and just under 5% held by the top ten. Note on this clone: Antigen unknown.

This chain connects TRBV5-1 to TRBJ1-5, with D possibly matching TRBD1 (6 bases). Source material: PBMCs. This receptor was obtained from a male donor in good health and CMV-seronegative. CDR3 sequence: CASSLEGGAGQPQHF. CDR3 DNA: TGCGCCAGCAGCTTGGAGGGGGGGGCCGGTCAGCCCCAGCATTTT.